Each of the 12 T cell receptor beta chains below was sequenced from the same sample in a study of PD-L1 blockade in urothelial cancer. Data came from immunoSEQ multiplex PCR; TCRdb stores just in-frame clones and leaves some out. The sample holds about 30,000 clones, over 75% seen once. The specimen comprised PBMCs, sampled around atezolizumab (anti-PD-L1) treatment. These receptors all come from a man aged 45 to 65 with urothelial cancer.

The chain links TRBV2 to TRBJ2-1; 7 bases are shared with TRBD1. V gave up 4 bases and J gave up 8 bases; unmatched junction bases: 8. Germline CDR1 and CDR2: SNHLY and FYNNEI. There are 14 residues in the CDR3. The CDR3 here is CASSAQTGRHEQFF. CDR3 sequence (DNA): TGTGCCAGCAGTGCACAGACAGGGCGGCATGAGCAGTTCTTC.

This chain links TRBV28 with TRBJ1-5, with TRBD1 identical over 10 bases. V lost 6 bases, J lost 3 bases, and 8 bases stayed unmatched. The germline V gene has CDR1 MDHEN and CDR2 SYDVKM. This CDR3 is built from 16 residues. CDR3 protein: CASRVPGQGNNQPQHF. The CDR3 bases are TGTGCCAGCAGGGTCCCGGGACAGGGGAACAATCAGCCCCAGCATTTT. Full variable domain (missing parts from reference TRBV28 and TRBJ1-5): DVKVTQSSRYLVKRTGEKVFLECVQDMDHENMFWYRQDPGLGLRLIYFSYDVKMKEKGDIPEGYSVSREKKERFSLILESASTNQTSMYLCASRVPGQGNNQPQHFGDGTRLSIL.

The J gene is TRBJ2-5, the V gene TRBV9, with 8 bases that match TRBD2. The V gene end was trimmed by 3 bases and the J gene end by 5 bases; junction bases not matched to a gene: 6. CDR1 and CDR2 (germline): SGDLS, YYNGEE. The CDR3 length is 14 residues. The CDR3 protein is CASSDLAGGETQYF. The CDR3 region has the DNA TGTGCCAGCAGCGACCTAGCGGGCGGGGAGACCCAGTACTTC.

The V and J genes are TRBV18 and TRBJ2-1, with TRBD2 matching over 11 bases. Trimming cost V 4 bases and J 8 bases; bases outside gene matches: 4. This CDR3 has 14 amino acids. The germline V gene has CDR1 KGHSH and CDR2 LQKENI. The CDR3 DNA reads TGTGCCAGCTCACGTAGCGGGAGGGCGGATGAGCAGTTCTTC. Amino acid sequence: CASSRSGRADEQFF. Using reference TRBV18 and TRBJ2-1 for the parts outside the CDR3, the full variable domain is NAGVMQNPRHLVRRRGQEARLRCSPMKGHSHVYWYRQLPEEGLKFMVYLQKENIIDESGMPKERFSAEFPKEGPSILRIQQVVRGDSAAYFCASSRSGRADEQFFGPGTRLTVL.

The V and J genes are TRBV4-1 and TRBJ1-2; D perhaps matches TRBD1 (5 bases). Trimming stripped 4 bases from V and 7 bases from J, with 16 bases between. The CDR3 has 14 amino acids. Germline lookup yields CDR1 MGHRA and CDR2 YSYEKL. The CDR3 bases are TGCGCCAGCAGCCTCACCCAGGGTCATATTGGCTACACCTTC. Its translation is CASSLTQGHIGYTF.

The chain joins TRBV6-1 to TRBJ1-1; 7 bases fit TRBD1. Per germline, CDR1 MNHNS and CDR2 SASEGT. CDR3 length: 15 residues. Trimming at V came to 9 bases and at J to 0 bases, leaving 10 bases not matched to a gene. The CDR3 is CASTGVFGLNTEAFF. The CDR3 coding sequence is TGTGCCAGTACAGGGGTCTTCGGGTTGAACACTGAAGCTTTCTTT.

The chain combines TRBV7-9 with TRBJ1-1, with D possibly TRBD1 on 5 matching bases. V lost 2 bases to trimming and J lost 4 bases, with 14 bases between them. The CDR3 consists of 15 residues. Germline CDR1 SEHNR, CDR2 FQNEAQ (reference sequence). CDR3 in DNA: TGTGCCAGCAGCTTACGCCAGGGTGGTGTCACTGAAGCTTTCTTT. Translating it yields CASSLRQGGVTEAFF.

The table lists this clone with a count of one. In DNA form, the CDR3 reads TGTGCCAGCAGCTTGCAGGGACAGGGGGGGAATGAAAAACTGTTTTTT. Residues: CASSLQGQGGNEKLFF. V and J are TRBV5-8 and TRBJ1-4, with 11 bases identical to TRBD1. Trimming cost V 1 base and J 5 bases; bases outside gene matches: 4. This CDR3 has 16 residues. CDR1 and CDR2 from the germline V gene are SGHTS and YDEGEE.

The chain couples TRBV7-8 to TRBJ2-7; possible D gene TRBD2, 6 bases. Germline values: CDR1 SGHVS, CDR2 FQNEAQ. Trimming took 1 base from V and 7 from J, leaving 11 bases between them. The CDR3 length is 13 residues. DNA for the CDR3: TGTGCCAGCAGCTTAGGGGGGGTGGGGGAGCAGTACGTC. Translating gives CASSLGGVGEQYV.

V and J are TRBV11-2 and TRBJ1-1; tentative D call: TRBD1 (5 bases). Germline V gene data show CDR1 as SGHAT and CDR2 as FQNNGV. The CDR3 consists of 14 residues. V lost 4 bases, J lost 4 bases, and 13 bases lay in between. The CDR3 protein is CASSSQTGVTEAFF. CDR3 nucleotide sequence: TGTGCCAGCAGCTCCCAAACGGGGGTCACTGAAGCTTTCTTT.

The chain uses TRBV30 and TRBJ2-5; 8 bases align to TRBD1. The CDR3 extends over 14 amino acids. Germline CDR1 is GTSNPN and CDR2 is SVGIG (reference sequence). Trimming cost V 3 bases and J 4 bases; bases outside gene matches: 7. CDR3 in DNA: TGTGCCTGGAGGAAACAGGGGGGTGCAGAGACCCAGTACTTC. It codes for CAWRKQGGAETQYF.

This chain joins TRBV27 and TRBJ2-1, with 7 bases identical to TRBD1. Germline assignment: CDR1 MNHEY and CDR2 SMNVEV (reference sequence). The junction had 0 bases not matched to a gene; V was cut back by 6 bases and J by 4 bases. The CDR3 is 12 amino acids. The CDR3: CASRDRYNEQFF. The CDR3 DNA reads TGTGCCAGCAGGGACAGGTACAATGAGCAGTTCTTC.